This entry describes one TCR beta chain. These data belong to a study of control samples from healthy donors and cancer patients. The method was immunoSEQ multiplex PCR; TCRdb's version includes in-frame clones alone and lacks a portion of them. Among 110,000 to 150,000 clones listed, 88% were seen once. This TCR was sampled from a woman in her twenties or thirties in good health. The sequencing sample was made of blood.

The CDR3 here is CASSLAGTQNTEAFF. The CDR3 bases are TGCGCCAGCAGCTTGGCGGGCACCCAGAACACTGAAGCTTTCTTT. V usage is TRBV5-1 and J usage is TRBJ1-1; D call uncertain. Between the trimmed V and J ends, which lost 0 bases and 1 base, there was a span of 10 bases. CDR3 length: 15 residues. CDR1 is SGHRS and CDR2 is YFSETQ in the germline V gene.